The 2 T cell receptor beta chains below were found in one sample sequenced in a study of T cells in Graves' hyperthyroidism and ophthalmopathy. The investigators amplified TCR beta CDR3 regions from RNA transcripts. HTBI primers drove first-round RT-PCR of the TCR CDR3. TCRdb ran MiXCR on the multiplex PCR reads and lists one entry per CDR3 protein. The data show a few hundred thousand distinct CDR3 sequences, roughly 13% seen once. Sequenced: blood. These receptors all come from a woman between 40 and 50 years old with Graves' ophthalmopathy.

The V and J genes are TRBV7-9 and TRBJ1-4, with D perhaps TRBD1 (6 bases). From germline, CDR1 is SEHNR and CDR2 FQNEAQ (reference sequence). With 4 bases removed from V and 8 bases from J, the gap between germline ends came to 17 bases. The CDR3 extends over 15 amino acids. Written as DNA, the CDR3 is TGTGCCAGCAGCTCAAGGCAGGGAGGGGGAGAAAAACTGTTTTTT. Amino acids: CASSSRQGGGEKLFF.

This chain uses TRBV2 with TRBJ2-3, with D possibly TRBD2 on 5 matching bases. The length of the CDR3 is 14 residues. The germline V gene has CDR1 SNHLY and CDR2 FYNNEI. V was clipped by 4 bases and J by 2 bases, with 10 bases between them. CDR3 amino acids: CASSGGAPTDTQYF. CDR3 coding DNA: TGTGCCAGCAGTGGGGGAGCTCCCACAGATACGCAGTATTTT.